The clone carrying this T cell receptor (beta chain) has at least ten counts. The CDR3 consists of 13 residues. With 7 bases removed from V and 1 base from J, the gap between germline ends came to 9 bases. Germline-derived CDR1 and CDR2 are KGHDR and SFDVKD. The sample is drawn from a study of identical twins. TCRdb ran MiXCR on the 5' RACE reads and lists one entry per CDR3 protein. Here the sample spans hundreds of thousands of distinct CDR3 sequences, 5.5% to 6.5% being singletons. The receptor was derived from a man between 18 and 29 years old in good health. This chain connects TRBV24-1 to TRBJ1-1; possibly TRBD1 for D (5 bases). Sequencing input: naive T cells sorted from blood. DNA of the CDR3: TGTGCCACCAGACCGGGGACGAACACTGAAGCTTTCTTT. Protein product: CATRPGTNTEAFF.